The 26 T cell receptor beta chains below all came from one sample that was sequenced in a study of cytomegalovirus exposure and HLA in healthy donors. The PCR was carried out with 60 Vbeta primers and 13 Jbeta primers. TCRdb keeps only in-frame clones here, not all; method: immunoSEQ multiplex PCR. This table has 100,000 or so clones, over 65% appearing once. The sequenced material came from PBMCs. These receptors were obtained from a middle-aged man in good health and CMV-seronegative.

The chain joins TRBV30 to TRBJ1-4; tentatively, D is TRBD1 (5 bases). The V gene's germline CDR1 is GTSNPN and CDR2 SVGIG (reference sequence). The V gene lost 2 bases and the J gene lost 7 bases, with 17 bases spanning the gap. The CDR3 spans 15 residues. The CDR3 loop is CAWSTKYRRGEKLFF. CDR3 nucleotides: TGTGCCTGGAGTACGAAGTACAGGCGGGGTGAAAAACTGTTTTTT.

V and J are TRBV18 and TRBJ1-2; 8 bases match TRBD1. Germline V gene lookup returns CDR1 KGHSH and CDR2 LQKENI. V was pared by 3 bases and J by 8 bases, with 8 bases of the junction left unmatched. The CDR3 runs to 14 residues. DNA for the CDR3: TGTGCCAGCTCACCCGAGGCAGGGGGCGGCGGCTACACCTTC. Amino acids: CASSPEAGGGGYTF.

In regard to this clone: The germline gene is not matched at one end of the junction; a read error may be the cause. The genes are TRBV19 and TRBJ2-4; possibly TRBD1 for D (5 bases). Per germline, CDR1 LNHDA and CDR2 SQIVND (reference sequence). The CDR3 has 16 residues. CDR3 nucleotides: TGTGCCAGTAGTATAAATTCGGGCAGGGATGATACCACCTCGTTCTTC. Protein sequence: CASSINSGRDDTTSFF. Full variable domain (missing parts from reference TRBV19 and TRBJ2-4): DGGITQSPKYLFRKEGQNVTLSCEQNLNHDAMYWYRQDPGQGLRLIYYSQIVNDFQKGDIAEGYSVSREKKESFPLTVTSAQKNPTAFYLCASSINSGRDDTTSFFGAGTRLSVL.

V gene TRBV6-1 combines with J gene TRBJ1-2; D not certain. The V gene's germline CDR1 is MNHNS and CDR2 SASEGT. CDR3 length: 13 amino acids. V was pared by 5 bases and J by 8 bases, with 15 bases between. The CDR3 sequence: CASSSEELRGYTF. CDR3 nucleotides: TGTGCCAGCAGTTCCGAGGAACTGAGGGGCTACACCTTC.

This clone came up once. The J gene is TRBJ1-3, the V gene TRBV25-1; D not certain. Germline V CDR1 and CDR2: MGHDK, SYGVNS. Trimming stripped 4 bases from V and 0 bases from J, with 7 bases between. The CDR3 has 14 amino acids. CDR3 nucleotide sequence: TGTGCCAGCAGTGCAACAAGCTCTGGAAACACCATATATTTT. As protein: CASSATSSGNTIYF. Full variable domain (missing parts from reference TRBV25-1 and TRBJ1-3): EADIYQTPRYLVIGTGKKITLECSQTMGHDKMYWYQQDPGMELHLIHYSYGVNSTEKGDLSSESTVSRIRTEHFPLTLESARPSHTSQYLCASSATSSGNTIYFGEGSWLTVV.

V and J are TRBV10-2 and TRBJ2-3; D might be TRBD2 (7 bases). The CDR3 has 14 amino acids. The V end was cut by 4 bases, the J end by 8 bases, with 16 bases between. Germline V gene lookup returns CDR1 WSHSY and CDR2 SAAADI. CDR3 region: CASSAGGGAVTQYF. DNA for the CDR3: TGCGCCAGCAGTGCTGGTGGGGGGGCTGTTACGCAGTATTTT.

The sample holds one count of this clone. Other DNA variants within this sample encode the same CDR3. The chain employs TRBV19 and TRBJ2-1; D remains unclear. Trimming stripped 4 bases from V and 4 bases from J, with 2 bases between. The germline gives CDR1 LNHDA, CDR2 SQIVND (reference sequence). This CDR3 contains 11 residues. The CDR3 coding sequence is TGTGCCAGTAGTACATACAATGAGCAGTTCTTC. It translates to CASSTYNEQFF.

The J gene is TRBJ1-4, the V gene TRBV13, with D perhaps TRBD1 (6 bases). CDR1 PRHDT and CDR2 FYEKMQ come from the germline V gene (reference sequence). V lost 5 bases and J lost 7, with 17 bases in between. There are 15 residues in the CDR3. CDR3 loop: CASSPRIGQSEKLFF. For the CDR3, the DNA is TGTGCCAGCAGCCCCAGGATTGGACAGAGTGAAAAACTGTTTTTT.

Remarks on this clone: The same CDR3 arises from other DNA sequences in this sample as well. V usage is TRBV27 and J usage is TRBJ2-1; D is unresolved. The CDR3 totals 11 residues. Trimming removed 2 bases from V and 9 bases from J, with 5 bases in between. In germline, CDR1 is MNHEY, CDR2 SMNVEV (reference sequence). The CDR3 coding sequence is TGTGCCAGCAGTTTAAGAGGTGAGCAGTTCTTC. Amino acids: CASSLRGEQFF.

The rearrangement joins TRBV5-6 to TRBJ2-1; no definite D call. The germline V gene encodes CDR1 SGHDT and CDR2 YYEEEE. The ends were cut back, 5 bases at V and 7 bases at J, with 13 bases in the middle. The length of the CDR3 is 13 residues. This CDR3 reads CASSFYSTNEQFF. CDR3 in DNA: TGTGCCAGCAGTTTCTATTCAACTAATGAGCAGTTCTTC.

V is TRBV7-9 and J is TRBJ2-5, with D perhaps TRBD2 (6 bases). The CDR3 is 17 residues long. The germline V gene has CDR1 SEHNR and CDR2 FQNEAQ (reference sequence). Trimming cost V 2 bases and J 1 base, with 17 bases left between them. The CDR3 is CASSLNRLATPQETQYF. The DNA of the CDR3 is TGTGCCAGCAGCTTAAATCGCCTAGCGACCCCCCAAGAGACCCAGTACTTC.

The chain uses TRBV2 and TRBJ1-1, with 9 bases lining up with TRBD1. The CDR3 sequence is 15 residues long. The V gene's germline CDR1 is SNHLY and CDR2 FYNNEI. Trimming removed 11 bases from V and 3 bases from J; junction bases left unmatched: 13. CDR3 sequence: CAQVGDRVSDTEAFF. CDR3 nucleotide sequence: TGTGCCCAGGTTGGGGACAGGGTGTCGGACACTGAAGCTTTCTTT.

In its sample, this clone was seen a few times. The DNA for the CDR3 is TGCGCCAGCAGCCAGGTGCAGGGAACATATGTAATGCAAGAGACCCAGTACTTC. Translation gives CASSQVQGTYVMQETQYF. The V gene is TRBV4-1, the J gene TRBJ2-5; D may be TRBD1 (5 bases). The V gene's germline CDR1 is MGHRA and CDR2 YSYEKL. Trimming shortened V by 3 bases and J by 2 bases, and 22 bases separated the two germline ends. The CDR3 contains 18 residues.

V usage is TRBV13 and J usage is TRBJ2-1, with 9 bases identical to TRBD1. CDR1 is PRHDT, CDR2 FYEKMQ, per germline (reference sequence). J gave up 4 bases and V 3 bases, and 4 bases lay outside the gene matches. This CDR3 has 15 amino acids. As DNA, the CDR3 is TGTGCCAGCAGCTTCAGGGACAGGGTGTACAATGAGCAGTTCTTC. Amino acid sequence: CASSFRDRVYNEQFF. Full variable domain (rest looked up from reference TRBV13 and TRBJ2-1): AAGVIQSPRHLIKEKRETATLKCYPIPRHDTVYWYQQGPGQDPQFLISFYEKMQSDKGSIPDRFSAQQFSDYHSELNMSSLELGDSALYFCASSFRDRVYNEQFFGPGTRLTVL.

The chain is built from TRBV4-1 and TRBJ1-1, with D tentatively TRBD1 (5 bases). V gave up 2 bases and J gave up 2 bases, with 12 bases separating them. The CDR3 is 15 residues long. Germline lookup yields CDR1 MGHRA and CDR2 YSYEKL. Here the CDR3 reads CASSQIPGLNTEAFF. CDR3 DNA sequence: TGCGCCAGCAGCCAAATTCCGGGACTTAACACTGAAGCTTTCTTT.

CDR3 sequence reads: CASSPLGGAANEKLFF. CDR3 DNA sequence: TGTGCCAGCAGCCCACTCGGGGGGGCGGCTAATGAAAAACTGTTTTTT. The chain carries TRBV7-2 and TRBJ1-4; tentative D call: TRBD1 (6 bases). Germline V gene data show CDR1 as SGHTA and CDR2 as FQGNSA. With 5 bases removed from V and 3 bases from J, the gap between germline ends came to 16 bases. The CDR3 is 16 residues long.

V usage is TRBV27 and J usage is TRBJ2-5; D may be TRBD2 (6 bases). The CDR3 contains 16 residues. Trimming left V 8 bases short and J 5 bases short, with 24 bases between. Germline CDR1 and CDR2: MNHEY and SMNVEV (reference sequence). The CDR3 reads CASASWFSGEVETQYF. In DNA, the CDR3 is TGTGCCAGCGCCTCGTGGTTTTCGGGGGAGGTTGAGACCCAGTACTTC.

In its sample, this clone was seen a few times. This rearrangement joins TRBV9 to TRBJ2-1; tentative D call: TRBD2 (7 bases). The V and J ends lost 4 bases and 1 base respectively, with 12 bases between them. Germline CDR1 and CDR2: SGDLS and YYNGEE. The CDR3 runs 15 residues. The CDR3 nucleotides are TGTGCCAGCAGCCCGGGGGGCAAATCCTACAATGAGCAGTTCTTC. This translates into CASSPGGKSYNEQFF.

This rearrangement joins TRBV6-6 to TRBJ1-2; no clear D gene. The CDR3 extends over 14 amino acids. Between the trimmed V and J ends, which lost 5 bases and 4 bases, there was a span of 14 bases. Germline-derived CDR1 and CDR2 are MNHNY and SVGAGI (reference sequence). In DNA form, the CDR3 reads TGTGCCAGCAGTCCCGGGTGGGAGAGCTATGGCTACACCTTC. Protein sequence: CASSPGWESYGYTF.

V and J are TRBV13 and TRBJ2-7, with 8 bases matching TRBD1. The CDR3 has 16 residues. The ends lost 4 bases at V and 0 bases at J; junction bases unmatched: 8. Germline CDR1 reads PRHDT; CDR2 reads FYEKMQ (reference sequence). Written as DNA, the CDR3 is TGTGCCAGCAGCTCCAACCCAGGGGGCCGCTCCTACGAGCAGTACTTC. Amino acids: CASSSNPGGRSYEQYF. The full variable domain, completed using reference TRBV13 and TRBJ2-7, is AAGVIQSPRHLIKEKRETATLKCYPIPRHDTVYWYQQGPGQDPQFLISFYEKMQSDKGSIPDRFSAQQFSDYHSELNMSSLELGDSALYFCASSSNPGGRSYEQYFGPGTRLTVT.

The rearrangement uses TRBV7-9 and TRBJ2-2, with 11 bases identical to TRBD2. The CDR3 length is 16 residues. Germline lookup yields CDR1 SEHNR and CDR2 FQNEAQ (reference sequence). Trimming took 5 bases from V and 3 from J; bases not matched to a gene: 5. The CDR3 region is CASSPTSGGHTGELFF. CDR3 sequence (DNA): TGTGCCAGCAGCCCTACTAGCGGGGGACACACCGGGGAGCTGTTTTTT.

V and J are TRBV7-6 and TRBJ2-1; 10 bases agree with TRBD2. The trim removed 7 bases at V and 3 bases at J, leaving 6 bases unmatched. Per the germline V gene, CDR1 is SGHVS and CDR2 is FNYEAQ. The CDR3 spans 15 residues. CDR3 amino acids: CASTSGGAFYNEQFF. The DNA for the CDR3 is TGTGCCAGCACAAGCGGGGGGGCCTTCTACAATGAGCAGTTCTTC.

The chain couples TRBV7-9 to TRBJ2-7, with TRBD2 identical over 8 bases. The CDR3 contains 14 residues. Looked up from germline, CDR1 is SEHNR and CDR2 is FQNEAQ (reference sequence). The V and J ends lost 1 base and 2 bases, in that order; junction bases with no gene match: 1. The CDR3, as DNA: TGTGCCAGCAGCTTAGGCGGGAGGCCCTACGAGCAGTACTTC. Its protein product is CASSLGGRPYEQYF.

This chain uses TRBV7-9 with TRBJ1-6; D is unclear. V was pared by 3 bases and J by 8 bases, with 11 bases between. Looked up from germline, CDR1 is SEHNR and CDR2 is FQNEAQ (reference sequence). This CDR3 is 14 amino acids long. The chain's CDR3 is CASSFTYGDSPLHF. CDR3 sequence (DNA): TGTGCCAGCAGCTTCACGTATGGAGATTCACCCCTCCACTTT.

CDR3 DNA: TGCGCCAGCAGCGCCCGGGACATAACTTCACCCCTCCACTTT. This encodes CASSARDITSPLHF. The genes are TRBV5-1 and TRBJ1-6; perhaps TRBD1 as D (6 bases). The CDR3 has 14 residues. V lost 4 bases to trimming and J lost 9 bases, with 14 bases between them. The germline CDR1 and CDR2 sequences are SGHRS and YFSETQ.

The chain has TRBV12-5 and TRBJ1-5, with D possibly being TRBD1 (6 bases). The V end was cut by 6 bases, the J end by 3 bases, with 15 bases between. CDR1 LGHNT and CDR2 FRNRAP come from the germline V gene. CDR3 length equals 15 residues. Here the CDR3 DNA reads TGTGCTAGTGGGGACAGTCAGACGTTCAATCAGCCCCAGCATTTT. This sequence encodes CASGDSQTFNQPQHF.